This T cell receptor beta chain was documented in a study of CD8+ T cells in alopecia areata. Extracted RNA was reverse transcribed, and the resulting cDNA served as sequencing template. Some clones are missing from TCRdb's copy, which holds only in-frame ones; the method was immunoSEQ multiplex PCR. The sample includes some 200,000 clones, around three fifths of them seen just once. Notes on the study in general: Researchers reported that TCR sharing among patients proved less clear than in mice, possibly HLA-linked.

Remarks on this clone: The antigen remains undetermined.

The sequenced material came from CD8+ T cells sorted from blood. The clonotype comes from a human donor in good health.

The CDR3 region has the DNA TGTGCCAGCAGTCGGGACGCCCCAGAGACCCAGTACTTC. Translated: CASSRDAPETQYF. V usage is TRBV6-5 and J usage is TRBJ2-5; D may match TRBD1 or TRBD2 (5 bases each). Germline V gene sequence: CDR1 MNHEY, CDR2 SVGAGI. Trimming stripped 5 bases from V and 4 bases from J, with 11 bases between. CDR3 length equals 13 residues.